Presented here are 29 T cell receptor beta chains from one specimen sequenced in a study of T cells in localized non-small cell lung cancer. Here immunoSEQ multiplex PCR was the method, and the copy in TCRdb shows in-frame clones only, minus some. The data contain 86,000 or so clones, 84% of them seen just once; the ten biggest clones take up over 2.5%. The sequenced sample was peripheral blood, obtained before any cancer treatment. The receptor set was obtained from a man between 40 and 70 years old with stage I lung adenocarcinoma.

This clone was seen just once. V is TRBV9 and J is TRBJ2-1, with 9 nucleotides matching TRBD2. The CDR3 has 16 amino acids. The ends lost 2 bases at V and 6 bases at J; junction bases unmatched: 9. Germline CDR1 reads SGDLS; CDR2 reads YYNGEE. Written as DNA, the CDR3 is TGTGCCAGCAGCGTTAGTGGGACAGCGGGAGGCAATGAGCAGTTCTTC. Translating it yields CASSVSGTAGGNEQFF.

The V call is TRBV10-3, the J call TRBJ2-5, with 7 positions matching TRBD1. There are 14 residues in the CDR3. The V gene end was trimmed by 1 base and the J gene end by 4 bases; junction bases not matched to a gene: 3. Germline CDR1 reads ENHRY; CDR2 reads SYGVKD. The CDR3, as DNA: TGTGCCATCAGTGAGTACCCAGGGGGAGAGACCCAGTACTTC. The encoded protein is CAISEYPGGETQYF.

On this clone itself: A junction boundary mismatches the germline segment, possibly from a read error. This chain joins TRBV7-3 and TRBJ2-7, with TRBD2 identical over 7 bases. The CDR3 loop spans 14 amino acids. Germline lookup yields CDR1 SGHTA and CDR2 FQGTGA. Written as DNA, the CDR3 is TGTGCCAGCAGTTTAACTAGCGACAGATACGAGCAGTACTTC. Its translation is CASSLTSDRYEQYF.

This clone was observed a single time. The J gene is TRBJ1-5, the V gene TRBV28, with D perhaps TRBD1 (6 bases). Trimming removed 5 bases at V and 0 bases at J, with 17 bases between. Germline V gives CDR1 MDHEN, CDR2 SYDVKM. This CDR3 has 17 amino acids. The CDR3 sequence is CASSLTIGGNSNQPQHF. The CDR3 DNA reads TGTGCCAGCAGTCTGACTATAGGGGGAAATAGCAATCAGCCCCAGCATTTT.

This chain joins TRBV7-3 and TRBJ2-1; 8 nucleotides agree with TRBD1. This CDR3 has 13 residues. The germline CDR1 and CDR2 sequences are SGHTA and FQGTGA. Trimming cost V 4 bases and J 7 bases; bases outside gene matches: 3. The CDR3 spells CASSYTGGNEQFF. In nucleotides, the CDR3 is TGTGCCAGCAGCTATACAGGGGGGAATGAGCAGTTCTTC.

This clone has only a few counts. CDR3 DNA: TGTGCCAGCAGCTCGCGTTTCAATTCACCCCTCCACTTT. Protein: CASSSRFNSPLHF. This sequence joins TRBV2 and TRBJ1-6, with D hard to call. CDR1 is SNHLY and CDR2 is FYNNEI in the germline V gene. The CDR3 has 13 amino acids. With 6 bases removed from V and 7 bases from J, the gap between germline ends came to 10 bases.

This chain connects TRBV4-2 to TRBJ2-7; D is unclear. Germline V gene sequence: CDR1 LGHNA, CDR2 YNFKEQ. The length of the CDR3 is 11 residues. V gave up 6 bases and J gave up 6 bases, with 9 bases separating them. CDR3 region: CASSLTGEQYF. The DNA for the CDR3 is TGTGCCAGCAGTCTGACTGGCGAGCAGTACTTC.

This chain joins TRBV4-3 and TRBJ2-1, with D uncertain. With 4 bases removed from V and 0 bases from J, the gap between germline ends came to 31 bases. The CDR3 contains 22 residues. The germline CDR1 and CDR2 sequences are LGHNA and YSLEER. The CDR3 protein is CASSPKLFGGQMVPSSYNEQFF. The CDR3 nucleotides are TGCGCCAGCAGCCCTAAGCTCTTCGGTGGGCAGATGGTCCCCAGCTCCTACAATGAGCAGTTCTTC.

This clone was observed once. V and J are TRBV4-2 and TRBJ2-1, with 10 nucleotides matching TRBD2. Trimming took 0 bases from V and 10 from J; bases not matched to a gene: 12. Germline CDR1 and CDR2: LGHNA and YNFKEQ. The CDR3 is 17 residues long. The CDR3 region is CASSQDQVLAGREEQFF. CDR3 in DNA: TGTGCCAGCAGCCAAGATCAGGTACTAGCGGGACGGGAGGAGCAGTTCTTC.

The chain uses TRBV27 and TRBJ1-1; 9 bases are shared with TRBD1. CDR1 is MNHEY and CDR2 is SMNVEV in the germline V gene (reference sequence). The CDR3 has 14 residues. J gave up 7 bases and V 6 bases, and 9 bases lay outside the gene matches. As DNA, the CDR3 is TGTGCCAGCAGGCAGACAGGGGGATTCGGTGAAGCTTTCTTT. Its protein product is CASRQTGGFGEAFF.

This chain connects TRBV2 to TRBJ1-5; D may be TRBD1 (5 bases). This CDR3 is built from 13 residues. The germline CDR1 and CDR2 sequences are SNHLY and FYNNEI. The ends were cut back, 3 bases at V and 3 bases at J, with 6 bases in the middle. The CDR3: CASSEDNNQPQHF. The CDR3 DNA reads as TGTGCCAGCAGTGAGGACAACAATCAGCCCCAGCATTTT.

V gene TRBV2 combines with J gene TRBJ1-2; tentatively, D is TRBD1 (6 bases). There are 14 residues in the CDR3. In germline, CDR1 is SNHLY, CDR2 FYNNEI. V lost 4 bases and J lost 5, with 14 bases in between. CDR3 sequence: CASSGLQGIYGYTF. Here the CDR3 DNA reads TGTGCCAGCAGTGGTCTACAGGGAATATATGGCTACACCTTC.

The CDR3 loop is CSVTDREGTEAFF. The CDR3 DNA reads TGCAGCGTCACGGACAGGGAAGGCACTGAAGCTTTCTTT. This rearrangement joins TRBV29-1 to TRBJ1-1, with 8 bases fitting TRBD1. V shed 6 bases and J 4 bases; nucleotides not matched to a gene: 7. This CDR3 spans 13 amino acids. Germline-derived CDR1 and CDR2 are SQVTM and ANQGSEA.

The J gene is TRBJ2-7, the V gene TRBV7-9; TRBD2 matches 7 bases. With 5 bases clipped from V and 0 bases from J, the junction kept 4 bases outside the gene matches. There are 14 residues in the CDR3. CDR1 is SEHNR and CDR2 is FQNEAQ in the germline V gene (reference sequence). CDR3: CASSRAGVSYEQYF. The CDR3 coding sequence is TGTGCCAGCAGCCGGGCGGGGGTCTCCTACGAGCAGTACTTC.

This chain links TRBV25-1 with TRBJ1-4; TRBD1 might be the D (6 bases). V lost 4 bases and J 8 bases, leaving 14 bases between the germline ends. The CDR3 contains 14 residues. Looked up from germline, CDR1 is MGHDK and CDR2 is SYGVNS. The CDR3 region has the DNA TGTGCCAGCAGTGCCCTCGGGGGGCCGGAAAAACTGTTTTTT. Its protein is CASSALGGPEKLFF.

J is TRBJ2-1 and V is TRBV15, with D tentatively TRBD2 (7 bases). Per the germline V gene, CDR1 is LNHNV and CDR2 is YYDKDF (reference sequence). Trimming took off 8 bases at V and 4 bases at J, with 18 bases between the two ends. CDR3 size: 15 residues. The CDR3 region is CATQQGGGSYNEQFF. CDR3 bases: TGTGCCACCCAACAGGGAGGGGGATCTTACAATGAGCAGTTCTTC.

The CDR3 protein is CASSQLNVLQGPDTQYF. In DNA form, the CDR3 reads TGTGCCAGCTCACAATTAAACGTTCTTCAGGGCCCAGATACGCAGTATTTT. J is TRBJ2-3 and V is TRBV18; weak D call: TRBD1 (5 bases). Germline V gene lookup returns CDR1 KGHSH and CDR2 LQKENI. The germline V and J ends were trimmed by 4 bases and 4 bases, with 21 bases remaining between them. The CDR3 sequence is 17 residues long.

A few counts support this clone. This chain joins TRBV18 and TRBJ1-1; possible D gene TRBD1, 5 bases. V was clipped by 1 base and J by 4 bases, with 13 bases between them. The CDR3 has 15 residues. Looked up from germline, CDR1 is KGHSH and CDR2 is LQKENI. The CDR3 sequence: CASSPRSGGVTEAFF. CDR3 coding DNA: TGTGCCAGCTCACCACGATCGGGGGGGGTCACTGAAGCTTTCTTT.

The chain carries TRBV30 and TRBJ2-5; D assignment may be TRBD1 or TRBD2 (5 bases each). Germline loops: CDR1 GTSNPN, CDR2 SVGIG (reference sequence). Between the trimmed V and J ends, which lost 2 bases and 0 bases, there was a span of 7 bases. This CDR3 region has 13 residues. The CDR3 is CAWSTGHQETQYF. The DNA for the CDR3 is TGTGCCTGGAGTACGGGGCACCAAGAGACCCAGTACTTC.

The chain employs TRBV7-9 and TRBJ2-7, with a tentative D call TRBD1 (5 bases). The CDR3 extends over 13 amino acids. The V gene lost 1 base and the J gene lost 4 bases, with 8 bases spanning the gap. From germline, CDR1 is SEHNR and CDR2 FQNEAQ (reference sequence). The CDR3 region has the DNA TGTGCCAGCAGCTTAGGACAGCTATACGAGCAGTACTTC. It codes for CASSLGQLYEQYF.

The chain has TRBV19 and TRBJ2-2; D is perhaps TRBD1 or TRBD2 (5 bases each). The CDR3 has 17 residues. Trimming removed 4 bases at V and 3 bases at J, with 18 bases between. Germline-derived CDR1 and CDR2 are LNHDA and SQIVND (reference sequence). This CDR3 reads CASSTTNGAPHTGELFF. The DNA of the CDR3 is TGTGCCAGTAGTACCACCAACGGGGCCCCTCACACCGGGGAGCTGTTTTTT. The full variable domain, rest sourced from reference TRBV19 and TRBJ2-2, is DGGITQSPKYLFRKEGQNVTLSCEQNLNHDAMYWYRQDPGQGLRLIYYSQIVNDFQKGDIAEGYSVSREKKESFPLTVTSAQKNPTAFYLCASSTTNGAPHTGELFFGEGSRLTVL.

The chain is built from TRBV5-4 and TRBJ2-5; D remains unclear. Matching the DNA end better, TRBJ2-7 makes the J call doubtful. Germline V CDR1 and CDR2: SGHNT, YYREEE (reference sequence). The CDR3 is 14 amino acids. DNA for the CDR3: TGTGCCAGCAGCTTGAGCAACCTACCCTACGAGCAGTACTTC. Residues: CASSLSNLPYEQYF.

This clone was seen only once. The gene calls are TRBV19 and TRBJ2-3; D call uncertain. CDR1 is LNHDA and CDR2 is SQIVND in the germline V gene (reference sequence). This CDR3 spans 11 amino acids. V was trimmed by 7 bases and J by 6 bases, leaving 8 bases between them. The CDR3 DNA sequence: TGTGCCAGTAACCGTGGGGATACGCAGTATTTT. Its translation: CASNRGDTQYF.

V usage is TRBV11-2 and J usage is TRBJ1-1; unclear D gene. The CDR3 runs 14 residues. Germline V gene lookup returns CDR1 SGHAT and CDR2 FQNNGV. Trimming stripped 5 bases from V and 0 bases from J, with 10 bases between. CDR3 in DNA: TGTGCCAGCAGCCCTCAACAAATGAACACTGAAGCTTTCTTT. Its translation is CASSPQQMNTEAFF.

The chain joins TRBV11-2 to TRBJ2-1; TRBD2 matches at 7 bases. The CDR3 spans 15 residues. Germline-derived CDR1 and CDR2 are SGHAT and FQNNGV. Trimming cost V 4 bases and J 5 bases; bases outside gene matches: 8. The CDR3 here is CASSSTSHSDNEQFF. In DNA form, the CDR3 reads TGTGCCAGCAGCTCGACTAGCCATAGCGACAATGAGCAGTTCTTC. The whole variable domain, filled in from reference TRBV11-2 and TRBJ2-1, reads EAGVAQSPRYKIIEKRQSVAFWCNPISGHATLYWYQQILGQGPKLLIQFQNNGVVDDSQLPKDRFSAERLKGVDSTLKIQPAKLEDSAVYLCASSSTSHSDNEQFFGPGTRLTVL.

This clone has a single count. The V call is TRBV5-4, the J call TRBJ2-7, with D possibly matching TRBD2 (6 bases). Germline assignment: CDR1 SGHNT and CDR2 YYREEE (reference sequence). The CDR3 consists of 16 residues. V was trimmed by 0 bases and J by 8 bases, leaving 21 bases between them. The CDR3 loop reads CASSLGWGDAALQQYF. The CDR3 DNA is TGTGCCAGCAGCTTGGGGTGGGGGGACGCAGCCCTACAGCAGTACTTC.

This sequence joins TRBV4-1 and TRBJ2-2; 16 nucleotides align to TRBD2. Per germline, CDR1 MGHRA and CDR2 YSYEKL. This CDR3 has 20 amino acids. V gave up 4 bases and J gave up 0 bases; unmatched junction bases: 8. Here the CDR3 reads CASSPTRGLAGGSNTGELFF. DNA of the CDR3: TGCGCCAGCAGCCCAACCCGGGGACTAGCGGGAGGGTCGAACACCGGGGAGCTGTTTTTT.

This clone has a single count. CDR3 coding DNA: TGCGCCAGCAGCTTGGGGGTAAACCCTCGGGACACTGAAGCTTTCTTT. Encoded protein: CASSLGVNPRDTEAFF. The J gene is TRBJ1-1, the V gene TRBV5-1; D is unresolved. V lost 0 bases and J lost 3, with 15 bases in between. CDR1 is SGHRS, CDR2 YFSETQ, per germline. This CDR3 has 16 residues.

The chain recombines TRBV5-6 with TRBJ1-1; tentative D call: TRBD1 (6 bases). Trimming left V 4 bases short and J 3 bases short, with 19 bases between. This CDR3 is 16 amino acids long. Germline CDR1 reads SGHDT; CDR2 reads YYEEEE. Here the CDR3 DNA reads TGTGCCAGCAGCACCACCCAGGGGCACATGGACACTGAAGCTTTCTTT. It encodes CASSTTQGHMDTEAFF.